A selection of T cell receptor beta chains follows, all from one sample in a study of CD8+ T cells in alopecia areata. Using immunoSEQ multiplex PCR, the repertoire was profiled, and TCRdb retains in-frame clones only, with some absent. The sample holds hundreds of thousands of clones, about 68% seen once. The source was CD4+ T cells sorted from blood, collected at week 0. The receptors originated from a human donor with alopecia areata. Each CDR3 is given with its conserved first and last residue. D genes are given only for firm matches. The size of a clone is reported for some rows only, either as once, few or many, or as a class for expanded clones.

j_call	d_call	clone_size	v_call	cdr3_nt	cdr3_aa
TRBJ1-1	-	many	TRBV6-5	TGTGCCAGCAGTTACAGAATGGGGTCCCAGGGAGCTTTCTTT	CASSYRMGSQGAFF
TRBJ1-6	-	-	TRBV30	TGTGCCTGGGCCCGGGGGGATTCACCCCTCCACTTT	CAWARGDSPLHF
TRBJ2-5	-	-	TRBV5-1	TGCGCCAGCAGCTTGAGCATCTCAGGCCTTGGGGAGACCCAGTACTTC	CASSLSISGLGETQYF
TRBJ2-1	-	-	TRBV2	TGTGCCAGCAGTATACTATTCCCCGGGTACAATGAGCAGTTCTTC	CASSILFPGYNEQFF
TRBJ1-5	TRBD1	once	TRBV30	TGTGCCTGGCGACAGGGGATGAGCAATCAGCCCCAGCATTTT	CAWRQGMSNQPQHF
TRBJ1-5	-	-	TRBV29-1	TGCAGCGTTGATGAGGGGAACCGCCAGCCCCAGCATTTT	CSVDEGNRQPQHF
TRBJ1-2	TRBD1	-	TRBV7-8	TGTGCCAGCAGCATAACACAGGGGAATGGCTACACCTTC	CASSITQGNGYTF
TRBJ2-7	TRBD1	-	TRBV7-8	TGTGCCAGCAGCTTAGGACAGGGGGCCTACGAGCAGTACTTC	CASSLGQGAYEQYF
TRBJ1-5	-	-	TRBV4-2	TGTGCCAGCAGCCAAGATCAGGGAACTAATCAGCCCCAGCATTTT	CASSQDQGTNQPQHF
TRBJ2-5	-	-	TRBV10-3	TGTGCCATCAGCCTTACAGGGGAGACCCAGTACTTC	CAISLTGETQYF
TRBJ1-6	TRBD1	-	TRBV30	TGTGCCTGGAGCACGGGGACAGGGGGGTCACCCCTCCACTTT	CAWSTGTGGSPLHF
TRBJ2-1	TRBD1	-	TRBV7-9	TGTGCCAGCAGCCTCGGGACAGGGGCTGGTAATGAGCAGTTCTTC	CASSLGTGAGNEQFF
TRBJ1-2	-	few	TRBV7-9	TGTGCCAGCACCCTCCTATTTGGTGGCTACACCTTC	CASTLLFGGYTF
TRBJ2-7	TRBD1	few	TRBV19	TGTGCCAGTAGTGAAGCCGGGACAGGCTACGAGCAGTACTTC	CASSEAGTGYEQYF
TRBJ2-4	-	-	TRBV4-3	TGCGCCAGCAGCCAACTTAAAGAGGACATTCAGTACTTC	CASSQLKEDIQYF
TRBJ2-2	-	-	TRBV30	TGTGCCTGGAGGACATACACCGGGGAGCTGTTTTTT	CAWRTYTGELFF
TRBJ1-6	-	-	TRBV18	TGTGCCAGCTCACCACATCCCGGACTGATGGGGTCACCCCTCCACTTT	CASSPHPGLMGSPLHF
TRBJ1-6	-	-	TRBV19	TGTGCCAGTAGTTACAGAAGAGATTCACCCCTCCACTTT	CASSYRRDSPLHF
TRBJ1-1	-	few	TRBV9	TGTGCCAGCAGCGTAACAGGGAGAGGCACTGAAGCTTTCTTT	CASSVTGRGTEAFF
TRBJ1-3	-	-	TRBV9	TGTGCCAGCAGCGTCGACACCTCTGGAAACACCATATATTTT	CASSVDTSGNTIYF
TRBJ2-2	TRBD1	-	TRBV5-1	TGCGCCAGCAGCTTGCGACAGGGGGGAGCGAACACCGGGGAGCTGTTTTTT	CASSLRQGGANTGELFF
TRBJ2-7	-	-	TRBV20-1	TGCAGTGCTAGGACTGATAACGAGCAGTACTTC	CSARTDNEQYF
TRBJ2-2	TRBD2	few	TRBV7-6	TGTGCCAGCAGCTTAGAAGTCCTAGCGGGGGGGACGAACACCGGGGAGCTGTTTTTT	CASSLEVLAGGTNTGELFF
TRBJ2-5	TRBD1	-	TRBV30	TGTGCCTGTGGACAGGTACAAGAGACCCAGTACTTC	CACGQVQETQYF
TRBJ1-3	-	-	TRBV11-2	TGTGCCAGCAGCGCACCGGGACACACGAGACTTGGAAACACCATATATTTT	CASSAPGHTRLGNTIYF
TRBJ2-5	-	once	TRBV6-5	TGTGCCAGCAGACAGGGAGAGACCCAGTACTTC	CASRQGETQYF
TRBJ1-2	-	-	TRBV15	TGTGCCACCAGCAGAGTACTGGACAGCGCTATGTATGGCTACACCTTC	CATSRVLDSAMYGYTF
TRBJ2-2	-	medium-sized	TRBV11-2	TGTGCCAGCAGCTTAATCAGGGAGACCGGGGAGCTGTTTTTT	CASSLIRETGELFF
TRBJ2-7	TRBD1	-	TRBV5-1	TGCGCCAGCAGCTTTCACAGGGGGCGCGCCTACGAGCAGTACTTC	CASSFHRGRAYEQYF
TRBJ2-7	-	-	TRBV29-1	TGCAGCGTTGATGGGCAGGGTAACGAGCAGTACTTC	CSVDGQGNEQYF
TRBJ2-7	-	few	TRBV6-5	TGTGCCAGCAGTTACTCGTACGACACATGGGAGCAGTACTTC	CASSYSYDTWEQYF
TRBJ2-6	TRBD1	-	TRBV29-1	TGCAGCGCAAGGACAGGGGCTGGGGCCAACGTCCTGACTTTC	CSARTGAGANVLTF
TRBJ2-1	TRBD2	few	TRBV9	TGTGCCAGCAGCGCAGCGGGGAGCTCCTACAATGAGCAGTTCTTC	CASSAAGSSYNEQFF
TRBJ2-7	TRBD2	-	TRBV2	TGTGCCAGCAAAACTAGCGGGGGAGCGATCTACGAGCAGTACTTC	CASKTSGGAIYEQYF
TRBJ2-6	-	-	TRBV29-1	TGCAGCGTCACTACAGGGTCTGGGGCCAACGTCCTGACTTTC	CSVTTGSGANVLTF
TRBJ1-1	-	-	TRBV9	TGTGCCAGCAGCGTTACAGGGTCGTGGGACACTGAAGCTTTCTTT	CASSVTGSWDTEAFF
TRBJ1-1	-	-	TRBV11-2	TGTGCCAGCAGCTTAGCGAGGTGGATCATGAACACTGAAGCTTTCTTT	CASSLARWIMNTEAFF
TRBJ2-3	TRBD1	-	TRBV7-2	TGTGCCAGCAGCGGGGACAGGGCGGATACGCAGTATTTT	CASSGDRADTQYF
TRBJ2-5	-	once	TRBV2	TGTGCCAGCAGTTACAGTGGGGAGACCCAGTACTTC	CASSYSGETQYF
TRBJ2-6	-	-	TRBV4-1	TGCGCCAGCAGCCCCTTATGGGGCAGGGGATTCTCTGGGGCCAACGTCCTGACTTTC	CASSPLWGRGFSGANVLTF
TRBJ2-5	-	-	TRBV5-6	TGTGCCAGCAGCTTGGCGGCTCGGCAAGAGACCCAGTACTTC	CASSLAARQETQYF
TRBJ1-5	-	few	TRBV2	TGTGCCAGCAAGGGGGATAGCAATCAGCCCCAGCATTTT	CASKGDSNQPQHF
TRBJ2-3	-	few	TRBV10-3	TGTGCCATCACCCCCGAGGGGGGTACGCAGTATTTT	CAITPEGGTQYF
TRBJ2-1	-	-	TRBV7-2	TGTGCCAGCAGCTTTGCAGGGTACGATGAGCAGTTCTTC	CASSFAGYDEQFF
TRBJ2-4	-	-	TRBV30	TGTGCCTGGAGTGAGGACAGCCTAGCCAAAAACATTCAGTACTTC	CAWSEDSLAKNIQYF
TRBJ2-3	TRBD2	-	TRBV6-1	TGTGCCAGCAGTGCTACTAGCGGGGCTAGCACAGATACGCAGTATTTT	CASSATSGASTDTQYF
TRBJ1-1	-	-	TRBV27	TGTGCCAGCAGCAGTGTAGGAGGGTCTTGGACTGAAGCTTTCTTT	CASSSVGGSWTEAFF
TRBJ2-5	-	-	TRBV25-1	TGTGCCAGCAGCGCAGGCGGAGAGACCCAGTACTTC	CASSAGGETQYF
TRBJ2-7	TRBD1	once	TRBV4-3	TGCGCCAGCAGCCCTTCCCGAGGGGACAGCTACGAGCAGTACTTC	CASSPSRGDSYEQYF
TRBJ2-3	-	-	TRBV29-1	TGCAGCGTAGGTTCAGAGGCAGATACGCAGTATTTT	CSVGSEADTQYF
TRBJ1-3	-	-	TRBV4-1	TGCGCCAGCAGCCAGCACCGGACGAGAGGAAACACCATATATTTT	CASSQHRTRGNTIYF
TRBJ2-7	-	-	TRBV7-9	TGTGCCAGCAGCTTAGGGGGGCAAAATTCAGACGAGCAGTACTTC	CASSLGGQNSDEQYF
TRBJ1-2	-	once	TRBV10-3	TGTGCCATCTTCTGGGACGACTATGGCTACACCTTC	CAIFWDDYGYTF
TRBJ1-1	-	-	TRBV30	TGTGCCTGGAGTGTCAGTCTCGGACACCGCACTGAAGCTTTCTTT	CAWSVSLGHRTEAFF
TRBJ2-1	-	-	TRBV11-2	TGTGCCAGCAGCTCAGAGAGGGTAAATGAGCAGTTCTTC	CASSSERVNEQFF
TRBJ1-6	-	-	TRBV4-3	TGCGCCAGCAGCCAAGATACAGAGATTCGGAATTCACCCCTCCACTTT	CASSQDTEIRNSPLHF